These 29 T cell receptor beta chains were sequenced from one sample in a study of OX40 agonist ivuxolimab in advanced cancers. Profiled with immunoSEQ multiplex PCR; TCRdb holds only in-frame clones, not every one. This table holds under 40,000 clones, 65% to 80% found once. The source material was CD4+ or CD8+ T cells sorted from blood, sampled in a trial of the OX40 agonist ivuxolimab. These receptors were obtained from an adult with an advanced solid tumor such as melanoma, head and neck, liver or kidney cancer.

The CDR3 region is CASSYPGTGEELFF. CDR3 DNA sequence: TGTGCCAGCAGTTACCCTGGGACAGGCGAGGAGCTGTTTTTT. The gene calls are TRBV6-5 and TRBJ2-2, with 8 bases lining up with TRBD1. The ends lost 2 bases at V and 10 bases at J; junction bases unmatched: 6. The CDR3 has 14 amino acids. Per the germline V gene, CDR1 is MNHEY and CDR2 is SVGAGI.

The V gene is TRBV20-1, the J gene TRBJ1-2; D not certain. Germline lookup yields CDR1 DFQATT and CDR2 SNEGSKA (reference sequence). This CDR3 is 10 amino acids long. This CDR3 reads CSYPVGKPTF. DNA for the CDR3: TGCAGCTACCCAGTCGGGAAACCCACCTTC.

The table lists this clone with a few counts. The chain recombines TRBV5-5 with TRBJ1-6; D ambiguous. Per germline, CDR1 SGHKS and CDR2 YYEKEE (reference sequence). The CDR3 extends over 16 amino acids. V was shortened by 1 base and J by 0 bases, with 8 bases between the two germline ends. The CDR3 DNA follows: TGTGCCAGCAGCTTGTCCCCGAGCTCCTATAATTCACCCCTCCACTTT. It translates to CASSLSPSSYNSPLHF.

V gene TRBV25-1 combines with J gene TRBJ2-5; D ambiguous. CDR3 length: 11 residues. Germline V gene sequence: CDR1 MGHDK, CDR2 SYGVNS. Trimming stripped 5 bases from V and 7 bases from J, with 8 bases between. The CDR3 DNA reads TGTGCCAGCAGTTTAATTACGACCCAGTACTTC. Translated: CASSLITTQYF. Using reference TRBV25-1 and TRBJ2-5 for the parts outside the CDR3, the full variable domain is EADIYQTPRYLVIGTGKKITLECSQTMGHDKMYWYQQDPGMELHLIHYSYGVNSTEKGDLSSESTVSRIRTEHFPLTLESARPSHTSQYLCASSLITTQYFGPGTRLLVL.

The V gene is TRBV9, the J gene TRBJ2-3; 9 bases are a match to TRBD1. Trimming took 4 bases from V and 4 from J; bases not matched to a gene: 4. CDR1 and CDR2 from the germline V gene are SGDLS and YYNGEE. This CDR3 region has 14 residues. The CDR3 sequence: CASSPGTGSDTQYF. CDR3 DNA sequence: TGTGCCAGCAGCCCAGGGACAGGGTCAGATACGCAGTATTTT.

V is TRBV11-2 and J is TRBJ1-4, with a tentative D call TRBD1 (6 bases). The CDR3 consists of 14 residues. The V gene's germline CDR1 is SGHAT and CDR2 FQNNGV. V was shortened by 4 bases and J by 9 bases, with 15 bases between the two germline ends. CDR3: CASSSRGEVKKLFF. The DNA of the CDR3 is TGTGCCAGCAGCTCCAGGGGAGAGGTGAAAAAACTGTTTTTT. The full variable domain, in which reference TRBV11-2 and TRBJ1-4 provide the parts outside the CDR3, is EAGVAQSPRYKIIEKRQSVAFWCNPISGHATLYWYQQILGQGPKLLIQFQNNGVVDDSQLPKDRFSAERLKGVDSTLKIQPAKLEDSAVYLCASSSRGEVKKLFFGSGTQLSVL.

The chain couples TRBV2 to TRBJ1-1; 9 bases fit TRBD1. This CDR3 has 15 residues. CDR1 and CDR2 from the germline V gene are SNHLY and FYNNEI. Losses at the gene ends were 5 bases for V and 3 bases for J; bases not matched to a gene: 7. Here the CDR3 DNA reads TGTGCCAGCAGTACCCAGGGACAGGGCTACACTGAAGCTTTCTTT. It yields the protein CASSTQGQGYTEAFF.

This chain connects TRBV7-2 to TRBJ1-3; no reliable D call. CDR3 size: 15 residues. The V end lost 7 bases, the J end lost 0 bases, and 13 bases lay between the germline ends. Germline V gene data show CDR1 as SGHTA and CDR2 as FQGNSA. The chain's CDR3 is CASTPYSASGNTIYF. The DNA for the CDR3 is TGTGCCAGCACCCCTTACTCGGCCTCTGGAAACACCATATATTTT.

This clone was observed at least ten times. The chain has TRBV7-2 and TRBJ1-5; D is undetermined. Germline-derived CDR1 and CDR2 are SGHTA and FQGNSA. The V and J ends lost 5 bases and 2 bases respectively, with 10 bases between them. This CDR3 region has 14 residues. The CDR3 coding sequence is TGTGCCAGCAGCGGTAACTTGGGCAATCAGCCCCAGCATTTT. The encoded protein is CASSGNLGNQPQHF.

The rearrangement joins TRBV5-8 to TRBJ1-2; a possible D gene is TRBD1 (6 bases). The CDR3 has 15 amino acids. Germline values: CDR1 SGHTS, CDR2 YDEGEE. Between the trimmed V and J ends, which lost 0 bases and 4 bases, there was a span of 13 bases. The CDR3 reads CASSLAGGDGYGYTF. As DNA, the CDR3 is TGTGCCAGCAGCTTGGCGGGGGGCGATGGCTATGGCTACACCTTC.

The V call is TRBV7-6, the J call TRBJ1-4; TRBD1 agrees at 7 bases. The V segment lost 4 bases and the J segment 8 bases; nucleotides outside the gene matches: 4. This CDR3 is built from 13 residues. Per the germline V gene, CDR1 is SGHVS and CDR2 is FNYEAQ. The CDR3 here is CASSSNRGEKLFF. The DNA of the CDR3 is TGTGCCAGCAGCTCGAACAGGGGAGAAAAACTGTTTTTT.

The CDR3 spells CASSLDRFGYTF. DNA of the CDR3: TGTGCCAGCAGCTTAGACAGGTTTGGCTACACCTTC. V gene TRBV7-9 combines with J gene TRBJ1-2, with D possibly being TRBD1 (5 bases). The V gene's germline CDR1 is SEHNR and CDR2 FQNEAQ (reference sequence). The CDR3 spans 12 residues. V was trimmed by 1 base and J by 7 bases, leaving 7 bases between them. The variable domain in full, completed from reference TRBV7-9 and TRBJ1-2, reads DTGVSQNPRHKITKRGQNVTFRCDPISEHNRLYWYRQTLGQGPEFLTYFQNEAQLEKSRLLSDRFSAERPKGSFSTLEIQRTEQGDSAMYLCASSLDRFGYTFGSGTRLTVV.

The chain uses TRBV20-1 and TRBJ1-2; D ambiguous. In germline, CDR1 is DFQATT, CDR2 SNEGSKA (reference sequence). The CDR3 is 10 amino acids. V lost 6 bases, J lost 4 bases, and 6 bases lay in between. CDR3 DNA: TGCAGTGCCCCGGCCTATGGCTACACCTTC. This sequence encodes CSAPAYGYTF.

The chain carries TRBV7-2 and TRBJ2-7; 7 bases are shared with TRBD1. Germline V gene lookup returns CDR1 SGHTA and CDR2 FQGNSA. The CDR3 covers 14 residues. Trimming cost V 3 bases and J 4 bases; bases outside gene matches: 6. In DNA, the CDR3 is TGTGCCAGCAGCTTTGGGTTCAGGGGGTACGAGCAGTACGTC. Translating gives CASSFGFRGYEQYV.

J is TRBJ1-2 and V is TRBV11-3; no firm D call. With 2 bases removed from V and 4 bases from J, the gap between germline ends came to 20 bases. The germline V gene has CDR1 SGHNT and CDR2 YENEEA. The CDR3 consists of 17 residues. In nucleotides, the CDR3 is TGTGCCAGCAGCTTACGGTACCGGACGGAGAACCCCTATGGCTACACCTTC. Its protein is CASSLRYRTENPYGYTF.

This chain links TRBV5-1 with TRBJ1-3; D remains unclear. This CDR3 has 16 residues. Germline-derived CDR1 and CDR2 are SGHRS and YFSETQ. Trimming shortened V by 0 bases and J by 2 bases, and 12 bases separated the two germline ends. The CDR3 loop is CASSLGGIKTGNTIYF. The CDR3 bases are TGCGCCAGCAGCTTGGGTGGGATAAAGACTGGAAACACCATATATTTT.

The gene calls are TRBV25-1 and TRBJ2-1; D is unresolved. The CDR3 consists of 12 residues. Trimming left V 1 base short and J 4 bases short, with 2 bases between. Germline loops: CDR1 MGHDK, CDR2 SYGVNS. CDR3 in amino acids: CASSELYNEQFF. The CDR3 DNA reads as TGTGCCAGCAGTGAATTGTACAATGAGCAGTTCTTC.

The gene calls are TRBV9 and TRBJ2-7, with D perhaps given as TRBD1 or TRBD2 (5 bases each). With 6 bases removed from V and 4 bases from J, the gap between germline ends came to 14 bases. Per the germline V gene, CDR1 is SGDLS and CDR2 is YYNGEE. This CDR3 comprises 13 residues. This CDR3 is CASTLEGKYEQYF. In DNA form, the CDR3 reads TGTGCCAGCACCCTTGAGGGGAAGTACGAGCAGTACTTC.

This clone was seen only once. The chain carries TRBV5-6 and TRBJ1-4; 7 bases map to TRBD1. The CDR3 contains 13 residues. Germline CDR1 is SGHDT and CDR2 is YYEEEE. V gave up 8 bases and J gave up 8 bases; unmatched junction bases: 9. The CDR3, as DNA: TGTGCCAGTCAGACAGGGTCAGGCGAAAAACTGTTTTTT. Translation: CASQTGSGEKLFF. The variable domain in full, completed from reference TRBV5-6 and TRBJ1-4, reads DAGVTQSPTHLIKTRGQQVTLRCSPKSGHDTVSWYQQALGQGPQFIFQYYEEEERQRGNFPDRFSGHQFPNYSSELNVNALLLGDSALYLCASQTGSGEKLFFGSGTQLSVL.

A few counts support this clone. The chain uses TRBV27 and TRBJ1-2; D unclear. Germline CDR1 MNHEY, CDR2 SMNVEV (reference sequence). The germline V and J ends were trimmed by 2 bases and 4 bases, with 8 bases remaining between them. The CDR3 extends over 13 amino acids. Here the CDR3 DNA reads TGTGCCAGCAGTTTACAAGGACTCTATGGCTACACCTTC. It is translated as CASSLQGLYGYTF.

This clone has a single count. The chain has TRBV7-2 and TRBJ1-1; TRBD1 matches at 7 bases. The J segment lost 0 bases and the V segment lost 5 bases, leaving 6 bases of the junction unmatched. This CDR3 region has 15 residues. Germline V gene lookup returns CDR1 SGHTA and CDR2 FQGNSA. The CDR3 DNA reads TGTGCCAGCAGCAAAGAACAGGGGTTGAACACTGAAGCTTTCTTT. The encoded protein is CASSKEQGLNTEAFF.

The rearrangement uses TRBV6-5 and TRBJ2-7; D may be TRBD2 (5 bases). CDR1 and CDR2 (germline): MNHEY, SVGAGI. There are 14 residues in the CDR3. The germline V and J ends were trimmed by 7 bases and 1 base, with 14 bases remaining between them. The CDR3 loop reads CASTDLTGSYEQYF. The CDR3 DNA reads TGTGCCAGCACCGACCTCACGGGGTCCTACGAGCAGTACTTC.

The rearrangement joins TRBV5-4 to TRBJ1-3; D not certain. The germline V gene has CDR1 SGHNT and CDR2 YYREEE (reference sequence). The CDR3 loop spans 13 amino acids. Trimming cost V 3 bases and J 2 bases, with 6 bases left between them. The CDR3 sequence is CASSSVAGNTIYF. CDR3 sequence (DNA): TGTGCCAGCAGCTCAGTAGCTGGAAACACCATATATTTT.

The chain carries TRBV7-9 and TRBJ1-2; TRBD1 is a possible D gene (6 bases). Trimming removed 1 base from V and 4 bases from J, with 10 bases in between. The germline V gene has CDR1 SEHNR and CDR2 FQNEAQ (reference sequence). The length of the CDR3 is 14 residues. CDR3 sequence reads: CASSLDGTPYGYTF. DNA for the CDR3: TGTGCCAGCAGCTTAGATGGGACACCCTATGGCTACACCTTC.

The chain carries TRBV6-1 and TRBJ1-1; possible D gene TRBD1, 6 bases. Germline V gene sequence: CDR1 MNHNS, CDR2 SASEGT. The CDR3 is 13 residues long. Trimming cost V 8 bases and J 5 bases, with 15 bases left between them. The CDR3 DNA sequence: TGTGCCAGCCACAAAGGGGGAGGGACTGAAGCTTTCTTT. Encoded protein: CASHKGGGTEAFF.

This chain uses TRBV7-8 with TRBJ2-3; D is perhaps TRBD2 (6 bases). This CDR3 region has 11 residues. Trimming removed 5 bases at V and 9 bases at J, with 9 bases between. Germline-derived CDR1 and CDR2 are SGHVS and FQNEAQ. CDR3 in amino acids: CASSPGGTQYF. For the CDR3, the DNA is TGTGCCAGCAGCCCTGGGGGGACGCAGTATTTT.

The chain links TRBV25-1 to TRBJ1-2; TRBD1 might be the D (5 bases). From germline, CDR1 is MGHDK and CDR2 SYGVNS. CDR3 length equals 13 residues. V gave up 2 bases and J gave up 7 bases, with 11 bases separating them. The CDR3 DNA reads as TGTGCCAGCAGTGAAGGTCAGGGATTTGGCTACACCTTC. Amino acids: CASSEGQGFGYTF.

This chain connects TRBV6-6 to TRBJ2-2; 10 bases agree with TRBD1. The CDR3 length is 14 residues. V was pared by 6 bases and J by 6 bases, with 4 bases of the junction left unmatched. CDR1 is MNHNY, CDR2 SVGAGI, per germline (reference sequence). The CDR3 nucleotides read TGTGCCAGCAGGACAGGGGGCCGGGCCGGGGAGCTGTTTTTT. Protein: CASRTGGRAGELFF.

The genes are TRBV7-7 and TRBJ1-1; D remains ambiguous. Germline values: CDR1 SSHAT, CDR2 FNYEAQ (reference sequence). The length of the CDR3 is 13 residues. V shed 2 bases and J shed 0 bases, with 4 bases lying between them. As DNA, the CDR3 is TGTGCCAGCAGCTTATCGATGAACACTGAAGCTTTCTTT. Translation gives CASSLSMNTEAFF.